This T cell receptor (beta chain) comes out of a study of OX40 agonist ivuxolimab in advanced cancers. Overall study context: Cohort: around 79% men, mean age 60, aged about 23 to 80. Of the participants, around 43% had some prior anti-PD-1, anti-PD-L1 or anti-CTLA-4 therapy, which was allowed.

Clones were read by immunoSEQ multiplex PCR, and TCRdb kept only the in-frame ones, dropping some. Found here are 100,000 or so clones, approximately 95% of them singletons; the top ten hold around 2%. Autoimmune disease history or systemic immunosuppression disqualified patients. Sequencing was performed on CD4+ or CD8+ T cells sorted from blood, taken in a trial of the OX40 agonist ivuxolimab. The source of this sequence is an adult with an advanced solid tumor such as melanoma, head and neck, liver or kidney cancer.

The CDR3 here is CASPSSGPSSYEQYF. In DNA, the CDR3 is TGTGCCAGCCCCAGTAGCGGCCCGAGCTCCTACGAGCAGTACTTC. This chain links TRBV6-1 with TRBJ2-7, with D maybe TRBD2 (6 bases). This CDR3 spans 15 amino acids. Germline CDR1 and CDR2: MNHNS and SASEGT. V lost 8 bases and J 0 bases, leaving 17 bases between the germline ends.